This T cell receptor beta chain is from a study of OX40 agonist ivuxolimab in advanced cancers. The wider study: The group had a mean age of about 65 years, ranged from roughly 23 to 90, and was 82.7% male. Regarding the study as a whole: The CD4+ and CD8+ T cells in the blood had expanded clonally by week 6 at 0.1 to 3.0 mg/kg. The specificity for antigen of the expanded peripheral T cells was not determined.

Some clones are missing from TCRdb's copy, which holds only in-frame ones; the method was immunoSEQ multiplex PCR. The sample has tens of thousands of clones, about four fifths seen once. In the case of this clone: What it binds is unknown.

V gave up 2 bases and J gave up 4 bases, with 14 bases separating them. Germline-derived CDR1 and CDR2 are SGHDN and FVKESK. The CDR3 is made up of 16 amino acids. The material was CD4+ or CD8+ T cells sorted from blood, obtained in a trial of the OX40 agonist ivuxolimab. The chain is built from TRBV14 and TRBJ2-2; possible D gene TRBD2, 5 bases. The source of this sequence is an adult with an advanced solid tumor such as melanoma, head and neck, liver or kidney cancer. This CDR3 reads CASSQYNREITGELFF. The CDR3 nucleotides read TGTGCCAGCAGCCAATACAACCGGGAAATCACCGGGGAGCTGTTTTTT.